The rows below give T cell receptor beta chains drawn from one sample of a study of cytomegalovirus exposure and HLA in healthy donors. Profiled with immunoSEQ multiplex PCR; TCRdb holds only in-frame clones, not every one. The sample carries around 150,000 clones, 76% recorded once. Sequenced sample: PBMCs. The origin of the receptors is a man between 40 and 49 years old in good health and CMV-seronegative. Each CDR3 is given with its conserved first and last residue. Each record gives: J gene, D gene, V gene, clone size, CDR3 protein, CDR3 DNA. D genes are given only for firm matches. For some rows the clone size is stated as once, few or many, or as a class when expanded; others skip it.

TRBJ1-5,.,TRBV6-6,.,CASRTNTQGPDQPQHF,TGTGCCAGCAGAACGAACACTCAGGGGCCTGATCAGCCCCAGCATTTT
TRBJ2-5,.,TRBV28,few,CASSSATVQETQYF,TGTGCCAGCAGTTCCGCGACAGTTCAAGAGACCCAGTACTTC
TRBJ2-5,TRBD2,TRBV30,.,CAWSSGGAGGETQYF,TGTGCCTGGAGTAGCGGGGGGGCCGGGGGAGAGACCCAGTACTTC
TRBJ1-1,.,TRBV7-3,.,CASSSGVYTEAFF,TGTGCCAGCAGCTCCGGGGTGTACACTGAAGCTTTCTTT
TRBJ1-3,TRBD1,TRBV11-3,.,CASSTDRGNTIYF,TGTGCCAGCAGCACGGACAGGGGAAACACCATATATTTT
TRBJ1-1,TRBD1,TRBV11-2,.,CASSPPPGQGTEAFF,TGTGCCAGCAGCCCCCCCCCGGGACAGGGCACTGAAGCTTTCTTT
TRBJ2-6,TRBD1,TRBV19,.,CASSATGGTSGANVLTF,TGTGCCAGTAGCGCAACAGGGGGTACCTCTGGGGCCAACGTCCTGACTTTC
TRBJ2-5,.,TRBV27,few,CASSPLPSLMETQYF,TGTGCCAGCAGTCCCCTACCTTCGCTCATGGAGACCCAGTACTTC
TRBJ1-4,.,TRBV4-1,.,CASSQGAGEEKLFF,TGCGCCAGCAGCCAAGGGGCAGGCGAGGAAAAACTGTTTTTT
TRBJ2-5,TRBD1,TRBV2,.,CASSETRTGGRETQYF,TGTGCCAGCAGTGAAACCCGGACAGGGGGTAGAGAGACCCAGTACTTC
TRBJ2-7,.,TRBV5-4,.,CASSEGTDYYEQYF,TGTGCCAGCAGCGAAGGAACAGATTACTACGAGCAGTACTTC
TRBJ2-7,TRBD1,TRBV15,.,CATSRDLLGQGAINEQYF,TGTGCCACCAGCAGAGATCTTTTGGGTCAGGGGGCGATCAACGAGCAGTACTTC
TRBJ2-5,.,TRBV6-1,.,CASSGSEQETQYF,TGTGCCAGCAGTGGCTCGGAGCAAGAGACCCAGTACTTC
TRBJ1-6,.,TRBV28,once,CASRSGSTVENSPLHF,TGTGCCAGTAGATCGGGGAGCACGGTAGAGAATTCACCCCTCCACTTT
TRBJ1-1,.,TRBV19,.,CASSIGGATEAFF,TGTGCCAGTAGTATCGGGGGGGCCACCGAAGCTTTCTTT
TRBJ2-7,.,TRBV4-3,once,CASSQDLAPTYEQYF,TGCGCCAGCAGCCAAGATCTAGCCCCGACCTACGAGCAGTACTTC
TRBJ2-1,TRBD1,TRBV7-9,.,CASSLGPQQGVVNEQFF,TGTGCCAGCAGCTTAGGTCCACAACAGGGGGTAGTGAATGAGCAGTTCTTC
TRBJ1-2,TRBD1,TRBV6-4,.,CASSDRTGYGYTF,TGTGCCAGCAGTGACCGGACAGGCTATGGCTACACCTTC
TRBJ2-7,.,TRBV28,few,CASSLPPAHEGEQYF,TGTGCCAGCAGTCTACCACCTGCACACGAGGGCGAGCAGTACTTC
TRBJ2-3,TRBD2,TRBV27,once,CASTRDPLGLVGTDTQYF,TGTGCCAGCACCCGGGACCCTCTCGGACTAGTTGGCACAGATACGCAGTATTTT
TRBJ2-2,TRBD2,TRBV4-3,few,CASSIAGGGTGELFF,TGCGCCAGCAGCATAGCGGGGGGGGGAACCGGGGAGCTGTTTTTT
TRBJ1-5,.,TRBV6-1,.,CASRTGSEPQHF,TGTGCCAGCAGGACAGGTTCAGAGCCCCAGCATTTT
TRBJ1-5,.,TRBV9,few,CASSVADGLGGNQPQHF,TGTGCCAGCAGCGTAGCTGACGGCCTCGGGGGCAATCAGCCCCAGCATTTT
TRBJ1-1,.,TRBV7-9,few,CASSLPKGKVNTEAFF,TGTGCCAGCAGCCTCCCAAAGGGGAAGGTGAACACTGAAGCTTTCTTT
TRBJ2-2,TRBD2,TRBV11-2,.,CASSRRGPSGGTGELFF,TGTGCCAGCAGCAGGAGAGGCCCTAGCGGGGGCACCGGGGAGCTGTTTTTT
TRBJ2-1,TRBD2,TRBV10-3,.,CAISELAGGPEDEQFF,TGTGCCATCAGTGAACTAGCGGGAGGCCCGGAGGATGAGCAGTTCTTC
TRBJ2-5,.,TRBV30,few,CAWMRNSQETQYF,TGTGCCTGGATGCGAAACAGCCAAGAGACCCAGTACTTC
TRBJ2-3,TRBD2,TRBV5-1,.,CASSEGGVGTDTQYF,TGCGCCAGCAGTGAGGGAGGGGTCGGCACAGATACGCAGTATTTT
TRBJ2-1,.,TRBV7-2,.,CASSPESMDEQFF,TGTGCCAGCAGCCCGGAGTCTATGGATGAGCAGTTCTTC
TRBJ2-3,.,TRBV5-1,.,CASSLLETSTDTQYF,TGCGCCAGCAGCTTGCTAGAGACTTCCACAGATACGCAGTATTTT
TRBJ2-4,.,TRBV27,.,CASSLDSGVGNIQYF,TGTGCCAGCAGTTTAGACTCGGGAGTCGGGAACATTCAGTACTTC
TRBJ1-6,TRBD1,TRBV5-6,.,CASSLEDRGYSPLHF,TGTGCCAGCAGCTTGGAGGACAGGGGATATTCACCCCTCCACTTT
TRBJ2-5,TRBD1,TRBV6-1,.,CASSEGQGQGVETQYF,TGTGCCAGCAGTGAAGGGCAGGGACAGGGGGTGGAGACCCAGTACTTC
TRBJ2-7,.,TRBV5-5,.,CASSSFGFLNEQYF,TGTGCCAGCAGCTCCTTCGGGTTTTTGAACGAGCAGTACTTC
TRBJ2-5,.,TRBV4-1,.,CASSQDRQQETQYF,TGCGCCAGCAGCCAAGATCGCCAGCAAGAGACCCAGTACTTC
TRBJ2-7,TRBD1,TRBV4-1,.,CASSPGTGHHEQYF,TGCGCCAGCAGCCCCGGGACAGGTCATCACGAGCAGTACTTC
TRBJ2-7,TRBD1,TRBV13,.,CASSPGGNSYEQYF,TGTGCCAGCAGCCCAGGGGGAAATTCCTACGAGCAGTACTTC
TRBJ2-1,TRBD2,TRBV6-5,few,CASRLAGGPFDEQFF,TGTGCCAGCAGGCTAGCGGGAGGGCCCTTCGATGAGCAGTTCTTC
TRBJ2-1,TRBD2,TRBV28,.,CASSLGTSGYNEQFF,TGTGCCAGCAGTTTAGGGACTAGCGGGTACAATGAGCAGTTCTTC
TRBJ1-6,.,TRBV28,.,CASQAFKNSPLHF,TGTGCCAGCCAGGCCTTTAAGAATTCACCCCTCCACTTT
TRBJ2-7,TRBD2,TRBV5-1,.,CASRRTSGLSSYEQYF,TGCGCCAGCAGGCGGACTAGCGGTTTGAGCTCCTACGAGCAGTACTTC
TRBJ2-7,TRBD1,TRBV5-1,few,CASSDVSGTATYEQYF,TGCGCCAGCAGCGATGTCTCCGGGACAGCAACCTACGAGCAGTACTTC
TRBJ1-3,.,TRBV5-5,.,CASTPPGQGLTGNTIYF,TGTGCCAGCACTCCGCCGGGTCAGGGGCTAACGGGAAACACCATATATTTT
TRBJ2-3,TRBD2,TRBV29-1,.,CSVETSGGAFGTDTQYF,TGCAGCGTTGAGACTAGCGGAGGGGCCTTTGGCACAGATACGCAGTATTTT
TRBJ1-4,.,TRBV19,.,CASSINRDTNEKLFF,TGTGCCAGTAGTATCAACAGGGATACGAATGAAAAACTGTTTTTT
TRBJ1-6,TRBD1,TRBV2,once,CASPSGTGASPLHF,TGTGCCAGCCCCTCCGGGACAGGAGCTTCACCCCTCCACTTT
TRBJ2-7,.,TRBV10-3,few,CATAQEGTYEQYF,TGTGCCACGGCACAGGAAGGAACCTACGAGCAGTACTTC
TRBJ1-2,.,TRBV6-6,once,CASSYPSAGANYGYTF,TGTGCCAGCAGTTACCCGAGTGCAGGGGCTAACTATGGCTACACCTTC
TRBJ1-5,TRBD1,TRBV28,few,CASSLTDRINQPQHF,TGTGCCAGCAGTTTAACGGACAGGATCAATCAGCCCCAGCATTTT
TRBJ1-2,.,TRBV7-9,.,CASSSNQVRDNGYTF,TGTGCCAGCAGCTCCAATCAGGTCAGGGACAACGGCTACACCTTC
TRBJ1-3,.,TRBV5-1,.,CASSPEQGLSGNTIYF,TGCGCCAGCAGCCCTGAACAGGGCCTCTCTGGAAACACCATATATTTT
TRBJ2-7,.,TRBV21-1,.,CAGTGQGISYEQYF,TGTGCCGGGACGGGACAGGGAATATCCTACGAGCAGTACTTC
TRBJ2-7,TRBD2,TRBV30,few,CACTSGSFTYEQYF,TGTGCCTGTACTAGCGGGAGCTTCACCTACGAGCAGTACTTC
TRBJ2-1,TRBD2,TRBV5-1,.,CASSLWEAGGWNEQFF,TGCGCCAGCAGCTTGTGGGAGGCGGGAGGGTGGAATGAGCAGTTCTTC